The 19 T cell receptor beta chains in this list originate from one sample, sequenced in a study of beta chain features in type 1 diabetes. Of the isolated RNA, all was reverse transcribed, and so the sequenced material was expressed TCRB transcripts. Clones were sequenced by immunoSEQ multiplex PCR, and TCRdb holds only the in-frame ones, with some missing. The top ten hold around 0.07% of the sample, which has approximately 120,000 clones, less than 40% seen once. What was sequenced was stem cell memory CD4+ T cells from blood. These receptors came from a woman aged 18-35 years in good health.

The V and J genes are TRBV19 and TRBJ2-7, with 8 bases that match TRBD1. Germline CDR1 LNHDA, CDR2 SQIVND (reference sequence). V lost 11 bases and J lost 9; bases outside the gene matches: 30. This CDR3 is 18 amino acids long. This chain's CDR3 is CARQPTGDPKFLRSGQYF. Written as DNA, the CDR3 is TGTGCCCGCCAACCGACAGGGGATCCTAAATTCCTCCGGAGTGGGCAGTACTTC.

A few counts support this clone. This rearrangement joins TRBV5-1 to TRBJ1-2; 11 bases align to TRBD1. The germline gives CDR1 SGHRS, CDR2 YFSETQ. The CDR3 loop spans 14 amino acids. V lost 3 bases, J lost 6 bases, and 4 bases stayed unmatched. In DNA, the CDR3 is TGCGCCAGCAGCTGGGACAGGGGGACGGATGGCTACACCTTC. Its translation: CASSWDRGTDGYTF. The whole variable domain, filled in from reference TRBV5-1 and TRBJ1-2, reads KAGVTQTPRYLIKTRGQQVTLSCSPISGHRSVSWYQQTPGQGLQFLFEYFSETQRNKGNFPGRFSGRQFSNSRSEMNVSTLELGDSALYLCASSWDRGTDGYTFGSGTRLTVV.

The gene calls are TRBV5-5 and TRBJ2-7; 8 bases match TRBD1. Unmatched junction bases numbered 11, after V lost 5 bases and J lost 4 bases. CDR3 length: 15 amino acids. The V gene's germline CDR1 is SGHKS and CDR2 YYEKEE (reference sequence). CDR3 in DNA: TGTGCCAGCAGTTGGACCGGGACAGGACAATACGAGCAGTACTTC. Its protein product is CASSWTGTGQYEQYF.

The chain recombines TRBV4-1 with TRBJ1-5, with D unresolved. Per germline, CDR1 MGHRA and CDR2 YSYEKL. V lost 3 bases, J lost 5 bases, and 14 bases lay in between. The length of the CDR3 is 15 residues. CDR3 DNA: TGCGCCAGCAGCCACTTGAACTTGGAGGATCAGCCCCAGCATTTT. Translated: CASSHLNLEDQPQHF.

The chain has TRBV28 and TRBJ1-4; possibly TRBD1 for D (6 bases). The CDR3 is 14 residues long. Trimming took off 7 bases at V and 1 base at J, with 10 bases between the two ends. Germline CDR1 and CDR2: MDHEN and SYDVKM. The CDR3 reads CASTRGGTNEKLFF. CDR3 bases: TGTGCCAGCACGAGAGGGGGAACTAATGAAAAACTGTTTTTT.

This clone was observed a few times. The junction departs from the called germline gene at one end, perhaps through a read error. V is TRBV4-2 and J is TRBJ1-2, with D perhaps matching TRBD1 (6 bases). The CDR3 is 17 amino acids. Germline V gene sequence: CDR1 LGHNA, CDR2 YNFKEQ. CDR3: CASSLEAERPLYGTCVF. The DNA of the CDR3 is TGTGCCAGCAGCTTAGAAGCCGAGCGACCCCTCTACGGGACATGCGTATTC.

A few counts support this clone. The rearrangement uses TRBV7-9 and TRBJ1-4, with 7 bases fitting TRBD1. Germline CDR1 reads SEHNR; CDR2 reads FQNEAQ (reference sequence). The CDR3 is made up of 14 amino acids. V lost 3 bases to trimming and J lost 8 bases; unmatched junction nucleotides: 6. The DNA of the CDR3 is TGTGCCAGCAGCTTCGAGGGGGCCAACGAAAAACTGTTTTTT. Protein sequence: CASSFEGANEKLFF.

This clone appeared a few times. The CDR3 DNA is TGTGCCAGCACCCCGGAGGGGCGGGAGCGGCACAACACAGATACGCAGTATTTT. Protein sequence: CASTPEGRERHNTDTQYF. V is TRBV5-4 and J is TRBJ2-3, with 7 bases matching TRBD2. V gave up 6 bases and J gave up 2 bases; unmatched junction bases: 18. CDR1 is SGHNT, CDR2 YYREEE, per germline (reference sequence). The CDR3 is made up of 18 amino acids.

This chain joins TRBV30 and TRBJ1-1; 7 bases match TRBD1. V gave up 4 bases and J gave up 10 bases; unmatched junction bases: 12. CDR3 length: 13 residues. Germline V lookup: CDR1 GTSNPN, CDR2 SVGIG (reference sequence). This chain's CDR3 is CAWTWDRRLVAFF. As DNA, the CDR3 is TGTGCCTGGACCTGGGACAGACGGTTGGTAGCTTTCTTT.

The chain recombines TRBV30 with TRBJ2-1, with TRBD2 matching over 8 bases. V lost 5 bases, J lost 0 bases, and 9 bases stayed unmatched. This CDR3 is built from 16 residues. CDR1 and CDR2 (germline): GTSNPN, SVGIG (reference sequence). The CDR3 DNA sequence: TGTGCCTGGGCTTTACGGGGGGGGAGCTCCTACAATGAGCAGTTCTTC. Translation gives CAWALRGGSSYNEQFF.

In this sample, this clone turned up a few times. The CDR3 spells CASSQGQSNYNYGYTF. CDR3 in DNA: TGCGCCAGCAGCCAGGGACAGTCCAACTATAACTATGGCTACACCTTC. The chain is built from TRBV4-1 and TRBJ1-2, with 7 bases matching TRBD1. Germline V lookup: CDR1 MGHRA, CDR2 YSYEKL. The V segment lost 3 bases and the J segment 1 base; nucleotides outside the gene matches: 8. The CDR3 is 16 residues long.

V is TRBV29-1 and J is TRBJ1-3; D is undetermined. Trimming pared 4 bases from V and 0 bases from J, leaving 10 bases between. This CDR3 has 14 amino acids. Germline V gives CDR1 SQVTM, CDR2 ANQGSEA. This chain's CDR3 is CSVVVGSSGNTIYF. CDR3 in DNA: TGCAGCGTTGTAGTGGGGAGCTCTGGAAACACCATATATTTT.

This clone was seen a few times. This rearrangement joins TRBV30 to TRBJ1-1; unclear D gene. Per germline, CDR1 GTSNPN and CDR2 SVGIG (reference sequence). This CDR3 is 12 amino acids long. Trimming left V 5 bases short and J 0 bases short, with 7 bases between. The CDR3 reads CAWSSLNTEAFF. The CDR3 nucleotides are TGTGCCTGGTCCAGTTTGAACACTGAAGCTTTCTTT. Drawing the rest from reference TRBV30 and TRBJ1-1, the complete variable domain is SQTIHQWPATLVQPVGSPLSLECTVEGTSNPNLYWYRQAAGRGLQLLFYSVGIGQISSEVPQNLSASRPQDRQFILSSKKLLLSDSGFYLCAWSSLNTEAFFGQGTRLTVV.

The V call is TRBV5-1, the J call TRBJ1-1; 7 bases are shared with TRBD1. The V gene end was trimmed by 4 bases and the J gene end by 1 base; junction bases not matched to a gene: 7. The CDR3 has 15 amino acids. Germline values: CDR1 SGHRS, CDR2 YFSETQ. CDR3 protein: CASSPRGAGNTEAFF. The CDR3 DNA follows: TGCGCCAGCAGCCCCAGGGGGGCTGGGAACACTGAAGCTTTCTTT. Full variable domain (outside the CDR3, taken from reference TRBV5-1 and TRBJ1-1): KAGVTQTPRYLIKTRGQQVTLSCSPISGHRSVSWYQQTPGQGLQFLFEYFSETQRNKGNFPGRFSGRQFSNSRSEMNVSTLELGDSALYLCASSPRGAGNTEAFFGQGTRLTVV.

For this clone: Other nucleotide sequences from this sample produce the same CDR3. V and J are TRBV28 and TRBJ2-2, with 11 bases lining up with TRBD2. V lost 5 bases, J lost 4 bases, and 0 bases stayed unmatched. This CDR3 comprises 14 residues. Germline CDR1 is MDHEN and CDR2 is SYDVKM. The CDR3 protein is CASSLAGGTGELFF. In DNA form, the CDR3 reads TGTGCCAGCAGTCTAGCGGGAGGCACCGGGGAGCTGTTTTTT.

The rearrangement joins TRBV9 to TRBJ2-7; 11 bases map to TRBD2. V was pared by 4 bases and J by 0 bases, with 6 bases of the junction left unmatched. The CDR3 covers 16 residues. Germline V gene data show CDR1 as SGDLS and CDR2 as YYNGEE. CDR3 sequence (DNA): TGTGCCAGCAGCCCAGGACTAGCGGGTAGCTCCTACGAGCAGTACTTC. Protein: CASSPGLAGSSYEQYF.

The J gene is TRBJ2-7, the V gene TRBV7-2; 12 bases fit TRBD2. Trimming removed 5 bases from V and 12 bases from J; junction bases left unmatched: 14. Germline CDR1 SGHTA, CDR2 FQGNSA. CDR3 size: 15 residues. CDR3 residues: CASSPQTSGSDIRYF. Here the CDR3 DNA reads TGTGCCAGCAGCCCTCAGACTAGCGGGAGCGATATTCGGTACTTC.

The chain combines TRBV7-2 with TRBJ2-2, with D maybe TRBD2 (6 bases). The CDR3 totals 15 residues. The germline V and J ends were trimmed by 4 bases and 0 bases, with 9 bases remaining between them. CDR1 is SGHTA and CDR2 is FQGNSA in the germline V gene. CDR3 in DNA: TGTGCCAGCAGCTACGCGGGGCCGAACACCGGGGAGCTGTTTTTT. It is translated as CASSYAGPNTGELFF.

In its sample, this clone was seen a few times. The CDR3 protein is CASSSTILGEQFF. In DNA form, the CDR3 reads TGTGCCAGCAGCTCGACTATTCTAGGAGAGCAGTTCTTC. The chain uses TRBV11-3 and TRBJ2-1, with D maybe TRBD2 (5 bases). The V end lost 4 bases, the J end lost 10 bases, and 14 bases lay between the germline ends. Germline values: CDR1 SGHNT, CDR2 YENEEA. The CDR3 length is 13 residues.